The 15 T cell receptor beta chains below come from one sample, sequenced in a study of blood T cells in healthy people across ages. A second PCR, run for roughly 7 to 11 cycles, used a sample-barcoded 5' primer plus a J-beta primer mix. TCRdb re-called the 5' RACE reads through MiXCR, storing one row per CDR3 protein. The data contain over 1,300,000 distinct CDR3 sequences, almost 60% of them singletons. Sequencing was carried out using blood. These TCRs come from a man between 18 and 35 years old in good health.

The chain has TRBV2 and TRBJ2-7; 12 bases map to TRBD2. This CDR3 is 14 amino acids long. From germline, CDR1 is SNHLY and CDR2 FYNNEI. V lost 6 bases and J lost 5; bases outside the gene matches: 5. The CDR3 protein is CASRRLAGADEQYF. The CDR3 DNA reads TGTGCCAGCAGAAGACTAGCGGGAGCAGACGAGCAGTACTTC.

The V and J genes are TRBV4-1 and TRBJ2-7; D tentatively reads TRBD1 or TRBD2 (5 bases each). With 0 bases removed from V and 2 bases from J, the gap between germline ends came to 11 bases. The CDR3 consists of 15 residues. The germline V gene encodes CDR1 MGHRA and CDR2 YSYEKL. CDR3 coding DNA: TGCGCCAGCAGCCAAGAACCAGGGACCCCCTACGAGCAGTACTTC. The encoded protein is CASSQEPGTPYEQYF.

This chain joins TRBV27 and TRBJ2-1; possibly TRBD1 for D (6 bases). V lost 3 bases to trimming and J lost 8 bases, with 17 bases between them. The CDR3 contains 15 residues. Germline V gene sequence: CDR1 MNHEY, CDR2 SMNVEV (reference sequence). CDR3 in amino acids: CASSLVGGFPYEQFF. The CDR3 nucleotides are TGTGCCAGCAGTTTGGTAGGGGGTTTTCCCTATGAGCAGTTCTTC.

This clonotype came up a few times. The rearrangement uses TRBV27 and TRBJ1-2; unclear D gene. V was pared by 2 bases and J by 3 bases, with 13 bases between. This CDR3 has 15 amino acids. Germline loops: CDR1 MNHEY, CDR2 SMNVEV (reference sequence). CDR3 region: CASSLRWQADYGYTF. In nucleotides, the CDR3 is TGTGCCAGCAGTTTAAGGTGGCAGGCCGACTATGGCTACACCTTC.

This clonotype was observed at least ten times. Just one base apart from a much larger clone, this may be a read error. The J gene is TRBJ2-3, the V gene TRBV6-2 or TRBV6-3; no clear D gene. Per germline, CDR1 MNHEY and CDR2 SVGEGT. The CDR3 runs to 14 residues. The CDR3 sequence: CASSDSTSTDTQYF. The CDR3 nucleotides read TGTGCCAGCAGTGACTCGACTAGCACAGATACGCAGTATTTT.

The chain has TRBV2 and TRBJ2-1; 9 positions match TRBD2. The CDR3 has 14 amino acids. Germline V gene sequence: CDR1 SNHLY, CDR2 FYNNEI. After removal of 8 bases from V and 13 bases from J, the junction contained 15 bases not matched to a gene. The CDR3 DNA reads TGTGCCAGCTCCAGCTGGCGGCGGGAGGGGGTTCAGTTCTTC. Its protein product is CASSSWRREGVQFF.

V is TRBV20-1 and J is TRBJ1-1, with unresolved D. The CDR3 consists of 13 residues. Trimming removed 5 bases at V and 0 bases at J, with 10 bases between. Germline V gene data show CDR1 as DFQATT and CDR2 as SNEGSKA (reference sequence). The CDR3 reads CSAPSTMNTEAFF. CDR3 nucleotide sequence: TGCAGTGCTCCAAGCACGATGAACACTGAAGCTTTCTTT.

The chain carries TRBV27 and TRBJ1-4, with 9 bases aligning to TRBD1. This CDR3 spans 15 amino acids. Germline CDR1 and CDR2: MNHEY and SMNVEV (reference sequence). The trim removed 4 bases at V and 10 bases at J, leaving 10 bases unmatched. The CDR3 protein is CASSSGTGPVVKLFF. The CDR3 region has the DNA TGTGCCAGCAGTTCCGGGACAGGGCCGGTCGTAAAACTGTTTTTT.

The gene calls are TRBV10-3 and TRBJ1-3; maybe TRBD1 (5 bases). Per germline, CDR1 ENHRY and CDR2 SYGVKD. The length of the CDR3 is 15 residues. The ends were cut back, 6 bases at V and 0 bases at J, with 12 bases in the middle. The CDR3 DNA is TGTGCCATCAGCAGGGACGGAAACTCTGGAAACACCATATATTTT. This codes for CAISRDGNSGNTIYF.

The V call is TRBV5-6, the J call TRBJ2-3; TRBD1 matches 9 bases. From germline, CDR1 is SGHDT and CDR2 YYEEEE. The CDR3 consists of 16 residues. After removal of 6 bases from V and 3 bases from J, the junction contained 11 bases not matched to a gene. In nucleotides, the CDR3 is TGTGCCAGCACCAAACAGGGGGCTATGGGGACAGATACGCAGTATTTT. Protein: CASTKQGAMGTDTQYF.

The chain has TRBV10-3 and TRBJ1-1; no firm D call. Germline CDR1 and CDR2: ENHRY and SYGVKD. Trimming pared 8 bases from V and 0 bases from J, leaving 10 bases between. There are 13 residues in the CDR3. The CDR3 DNA sequence: TGTGCCATCGGGCGTGCTTTGAACACTGAAGCTTTCTTT. This codes for CAIGRALNTEAFF.

The chain uses TRBV10-3 and TRBJ1-5, with TRBD1 identical over 8 bases. From germline, CDR1 is ENHRY and CDR2 SYGVKD. Germline trimming cut 10 bases from V and 5 bases from J; bases unmatched to any gene: 7. The CDR3 sequence is 13 residues long. The CDR3 nucleotides read TGTGCCAGCGCCTCACAGGGGGATCAGCCCCAGCATTTT. Translation gives CASASQGDQPQHF.

The chain links TRBV3-1 to TRBJ2-2; weak D call: TRBD1 (5 bases). V shed 1 base and J shed 2 bases, with 8 bases lying between them. This CDR3 has 15 residues. The germline V gene has CDR1 LGHDT and CDR2 YNNKEL (reference sequence). CDR3 loop: CASSQGWTNTGELFF. The CDR3 DNA reads TGTGCCAGCAGCCAAGGCTGGACAAACACCGGGGAGCTGTTTTTT.

The chain uses TRBV4-1 and TRBJ2-7; 9 nucleotides line up with TRBD1. Per the germline V gene, CDR1 is MGHRA and CDR2 is YSYEKL. This CDR3 contains 13 residues. Unmatched junction bases numbered 3, after V lost 1 base and J lost 8 bases. CDR3 region: CASSQGQGVQQYF. The DNA for the CDR3 is TGCGCCAGCAGCCAAGGACAGGGGGTACAGCAGTACTTC.

V gene TRBV29-1 combines with J gene TRBJ2-3; TRBD2 matches at 7 bases. CDR3 length equals 16 residues. Germline lookup yields CDR1 SQVTM and CDR2 ANQGSEA. Trimming took 3 bases from V and 0 from J; bases not matched to a gene: 9. Here the CDR3 DNA reads TGCAGCGTTGATGGCCTAGCGGATTCTAGCACAGATACGCAGTATTTT. Translated: CSVDGLADSSTDTQYF.